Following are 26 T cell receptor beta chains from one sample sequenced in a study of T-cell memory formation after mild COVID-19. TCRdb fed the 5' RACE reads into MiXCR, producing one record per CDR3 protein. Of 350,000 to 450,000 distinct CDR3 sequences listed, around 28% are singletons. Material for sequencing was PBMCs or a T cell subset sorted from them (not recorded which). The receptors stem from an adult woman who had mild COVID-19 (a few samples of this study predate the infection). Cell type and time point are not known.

CDR3 nucleotide sequence: TGTGCCAGCAGTTACTCGTATCAAGCAGGAGTCATGAACACTGAAGCTTTCTTT. The encoded protein is CASSYSYQAGVMNTEAFF. The V call is TRBV6-6, the J call TRBJ1-1; no reliable D call. V was shortened by 0 bases and J by 0 bases, with 17 bases between the two germline ends. CDR1 is MNHNY and CDR2 is SVGAGI in the germline V gene (reference sequence). There are 18 residues in the CDR3.

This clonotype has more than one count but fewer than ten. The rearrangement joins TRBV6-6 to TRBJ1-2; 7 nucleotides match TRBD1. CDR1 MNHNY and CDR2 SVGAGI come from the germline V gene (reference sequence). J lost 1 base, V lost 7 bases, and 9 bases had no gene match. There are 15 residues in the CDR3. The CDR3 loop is CASNEPTGRNYGYTF. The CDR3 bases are TGTGCCAGCAACGAACCGACAGGGCGTAACTATGGCTACACCTTC.

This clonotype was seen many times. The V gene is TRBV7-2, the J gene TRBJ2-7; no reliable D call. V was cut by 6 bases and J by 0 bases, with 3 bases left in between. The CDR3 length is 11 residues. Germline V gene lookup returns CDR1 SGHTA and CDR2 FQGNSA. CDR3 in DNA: TGTGCCAGCAGTCGCTCCTACGAGCAGTACTTC. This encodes CASSRSYEQYF.

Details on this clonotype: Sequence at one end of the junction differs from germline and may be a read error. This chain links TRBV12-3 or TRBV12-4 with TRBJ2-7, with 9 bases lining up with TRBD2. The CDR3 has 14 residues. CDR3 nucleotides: TGTGCCAGCAGTCTAGCGGGAAAGTTCTACGAGCAGTACTTC. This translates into CASSLAGKFYEQYF.

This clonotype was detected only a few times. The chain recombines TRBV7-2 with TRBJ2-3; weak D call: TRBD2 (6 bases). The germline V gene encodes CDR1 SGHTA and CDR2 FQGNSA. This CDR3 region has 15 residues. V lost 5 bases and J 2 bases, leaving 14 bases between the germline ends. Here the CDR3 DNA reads TGTGCCAGCAGCCCCCCGCGGGGAACCACAGATACGCAGTATTTT. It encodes CASSPPRGTTDTQYF.

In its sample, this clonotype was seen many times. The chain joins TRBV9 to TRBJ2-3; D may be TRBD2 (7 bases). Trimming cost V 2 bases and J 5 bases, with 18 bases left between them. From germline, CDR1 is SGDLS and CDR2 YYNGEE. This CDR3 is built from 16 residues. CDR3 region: CASSVQGGGAQDTQYF. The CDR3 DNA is TGTGCCAGCAGCGTTCAGGGAGGGGGGGCTCAAGATACGCAGTATTTT.

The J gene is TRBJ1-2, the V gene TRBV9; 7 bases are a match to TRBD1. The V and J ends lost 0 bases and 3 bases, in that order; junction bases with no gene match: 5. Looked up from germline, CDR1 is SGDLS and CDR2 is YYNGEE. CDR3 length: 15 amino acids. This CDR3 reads CASSVGTGEDYGYTF. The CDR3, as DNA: TGTGCCAGCAGCGTAGGAACAGGGGAGGACTATGGCTACACCTTC.

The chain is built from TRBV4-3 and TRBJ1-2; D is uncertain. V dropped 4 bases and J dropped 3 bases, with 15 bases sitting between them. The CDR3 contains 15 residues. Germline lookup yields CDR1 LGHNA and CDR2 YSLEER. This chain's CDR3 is CASSPGEGLDYGYTF. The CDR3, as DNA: TGCGCCAGCAGCCCCGGGGAGGGATTGGACTATGGCTACACCTTC.

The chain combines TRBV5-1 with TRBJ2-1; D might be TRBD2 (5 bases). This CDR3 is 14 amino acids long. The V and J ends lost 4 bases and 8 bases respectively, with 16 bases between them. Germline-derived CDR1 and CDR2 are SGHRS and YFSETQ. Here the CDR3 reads CASSPAGLPDEQFF. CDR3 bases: TGCGCCAGCAGCCCGGCGGGTCTCCCGGATGAGCAGTTCTTC. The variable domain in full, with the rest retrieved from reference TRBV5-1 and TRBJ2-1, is KAGVTQTPRYLIKTRGQQVTLSCSPISGHRSVSWYQQTPGQGLQFLFEYFSETQRNKGNFPGRFSGRQFSNSRSEMNVSTLELGDSALYLCASSPAGLPDEQFFGPGTRLTVL.

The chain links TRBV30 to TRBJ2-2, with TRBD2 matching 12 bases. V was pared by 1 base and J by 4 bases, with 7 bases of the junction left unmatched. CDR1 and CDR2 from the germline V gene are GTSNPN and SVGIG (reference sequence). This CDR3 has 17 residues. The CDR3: CAWSAALAGGATGELFF. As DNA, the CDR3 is TGTGCCTGGAGTGCCGCGCTAGCGGGGGGGGCCACCGGGGAGCTGTTTTTT.

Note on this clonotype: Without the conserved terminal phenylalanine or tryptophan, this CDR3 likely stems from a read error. In nucleotides, the CDR3 is TGTGCCAGCATGGGACTCGGGACAGTCTCCTACGAGCAGTACTCC. Encoded protein: CASMGLGTVSYEQYS. The chain uses TRBV2 and TRBJ2-7; D might be TRBD1 (7 bases). Per germline, CDR1 SNHLY and CDR2 FYNNEI. V gave up 7 bases and J gave up 0 bases, with 16 bases separating them. CDR3 length: 15 amino acids.

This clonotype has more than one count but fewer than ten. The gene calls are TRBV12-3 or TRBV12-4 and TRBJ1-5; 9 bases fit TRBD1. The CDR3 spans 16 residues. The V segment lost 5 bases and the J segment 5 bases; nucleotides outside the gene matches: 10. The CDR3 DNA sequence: TGTGCCAGCAGTACCAGACCGGGACAGGGTGATCAGCCCCAGCATTTT. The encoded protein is CASSTRPGQGDQPQHF.

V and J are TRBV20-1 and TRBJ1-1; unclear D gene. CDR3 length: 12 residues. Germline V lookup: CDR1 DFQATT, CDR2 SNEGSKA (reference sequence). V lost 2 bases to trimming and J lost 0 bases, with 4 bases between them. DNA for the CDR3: TGCAGTGCTAGATCCCTGAACACTGAAGCTTTCTTT. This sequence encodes CSARSLNTEAFF.

Here the CDR3 reads CASSQSLGRDRNQPQHF. CDR3 DNA: TGCGCCAGCAGTCAATCGCTGGGGAGAGATCGCAATCAGCCCCAGCATTTT. The V gene is TRBV23-1, the J gene TRBJ1-5; unclear D gene. TRBV23-1 is an ORF for which the function is uncertain. V lost 0 bases, J lost 2 bases, and 14 bases lay in between. The length of the CDR3 is 17 residues.

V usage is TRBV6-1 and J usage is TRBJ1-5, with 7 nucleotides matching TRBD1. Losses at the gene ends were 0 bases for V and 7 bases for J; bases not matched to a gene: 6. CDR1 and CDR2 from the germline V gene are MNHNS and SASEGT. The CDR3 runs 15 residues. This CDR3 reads CASSEAQGERQPQHF. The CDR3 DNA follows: TGTGCCAGCAGTGAAGCGCAGGGGGAGAGGCAGCCCCAGCATTTT.

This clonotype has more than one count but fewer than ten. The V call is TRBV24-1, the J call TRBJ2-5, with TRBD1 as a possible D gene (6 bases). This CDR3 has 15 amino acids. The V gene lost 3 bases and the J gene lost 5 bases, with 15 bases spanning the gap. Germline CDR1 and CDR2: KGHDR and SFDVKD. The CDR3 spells CATSDRGTRVETQYF. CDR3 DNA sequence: TGTGCCACCAGTGATCGAGGGACAAGGGTGGAGACCCAGTACTTC.

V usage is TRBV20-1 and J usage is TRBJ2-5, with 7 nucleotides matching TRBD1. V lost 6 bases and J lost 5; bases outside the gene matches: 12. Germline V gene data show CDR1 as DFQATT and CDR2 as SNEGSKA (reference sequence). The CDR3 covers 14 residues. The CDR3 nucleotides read TGCAGTGCCATAATTTCAGGGGGACAGGAGACCCAGTACTTC. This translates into CSAIISGGQETQYF.

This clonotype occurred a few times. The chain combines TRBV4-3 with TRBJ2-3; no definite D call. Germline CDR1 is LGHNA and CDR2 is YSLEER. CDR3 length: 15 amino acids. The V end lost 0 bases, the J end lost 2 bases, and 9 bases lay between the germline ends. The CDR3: CASSQDVTPTDTQYF. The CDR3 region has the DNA TGCGCCAGCAGCCAAGATGTTACCCCCACAGATACGCAGTATTTT.

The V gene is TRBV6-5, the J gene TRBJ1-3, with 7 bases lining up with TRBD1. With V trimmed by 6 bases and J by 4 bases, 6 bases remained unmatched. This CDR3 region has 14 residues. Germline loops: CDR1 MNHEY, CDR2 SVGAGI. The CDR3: CASSLTGNGNTIYF. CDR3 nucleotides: TGTGCCAGCAGCCTGACAGGGAACGGAAACACCATATATTTT.

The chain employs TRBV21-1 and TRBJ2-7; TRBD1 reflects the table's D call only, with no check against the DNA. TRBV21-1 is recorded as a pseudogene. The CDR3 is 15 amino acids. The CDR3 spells CASSKRGRPTYEQYF. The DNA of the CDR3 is TGTGCCAGCAGCAAAAGGGGCAGACCTACCTACGAGCAGTACTTC.

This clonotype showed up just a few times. CDR3 sequence (DNA): TGCGCCAGCCGTAATTCCCCAGGGGGCCACGGGGAGCTGTTTTTT. Translating gives CASRNSPGGHGELFF. The chain couples TRBV5-1 to TRBJ2-2; 8 bases match TRBD1. This CDR3 contains 15 residues. The ends lost 7 bases at V and 7 bases at J; junction bases unmatched: 12. Germline assignment: CDR1 SGHRS and CDR2 YFSETQ. Variable domain in full (rest from reference TRBV5-1 and TRBJ2-2): KAGVTQTPRYLIKTRGQQVTLSCSPISGHRSVSWYQQTPGQGLQFLFEYFSETQRNKGNFPGRFSGRQFSNSRSEMNVSTLELGDSALYLCASRNSPGGHGELFFGEGSRLTVL.

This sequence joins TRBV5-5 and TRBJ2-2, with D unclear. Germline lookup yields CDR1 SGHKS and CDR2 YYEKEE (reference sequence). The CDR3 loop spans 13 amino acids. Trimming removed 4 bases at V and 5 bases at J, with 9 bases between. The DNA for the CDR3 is TGTGCCAGCAGCCCCCTAGGGACCGGGGAGCTGTTTTTT. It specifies CASSPLGTGELFF.

CDR3 bases: TGCGCCAGCAGCCCGGAACAGAGCACAGATACGCAGTATTTT. This translates into CASSPEQSTDTQYF. The chain joins TRBV5-1 to TRBJ2-3; D not resolved. The CDR3 has 14 amino acids. CDR1 is SGHRS, CDR2 YFSETQ, per germline. Trimming removed 4 bases at V and 0 bases at J, with 9 bases between. Full variable domain (missing parts from reference TRBV5-1 and TRBJ2-3): KAGVTQTPRYLIKTRGQQVTLSCSPISGHRSVSWYQQTPGQGLQFLFEYFSETQRNKGNFPGRFSGRQFSNSRSEMNVSTLELGDSALYLCASSPEQSTDTQYFGPGTRLTVL.

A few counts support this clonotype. CDR3 region: CASSPDRGLGTEAFF. The CDR3 coding sequence is TGCGCCAGCAGCCCGGACAGGGGGCTAGGGACTGAAGCTTTCTTT. The chain couples TRBV5-1 to TRBJ1-1; 11 bases line up with TRBD1. CDR1 and CDR2 (germline): SGHRS, YFSETQ. After removal of 4 bases from V and 5 bases from J, the junction contained 7 bases not matched to a gene. The CDR3 extends over 15 amino acids.

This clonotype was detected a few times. The CDR3: CASSGQGVHEQYF. The CDR3 DNA is TGTGCCAGCTCGGGACAGGGGGTCCACGAGCAGTACTTC. The J gene is TRBJ2-7, the V gene TRBV12-3 or TRBV12-4; 11 nucleotides align to TRBD1. The V and J ends lost 8 bases and 5 bases, in that order; junction bases with no gene match: 5. CDR3 length equals 13 residues.

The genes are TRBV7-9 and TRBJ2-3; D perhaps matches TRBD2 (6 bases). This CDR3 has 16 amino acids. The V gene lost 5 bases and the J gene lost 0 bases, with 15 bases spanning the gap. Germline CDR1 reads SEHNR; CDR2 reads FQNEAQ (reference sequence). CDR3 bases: TGTGCCAGCAGCCCAAGGCTCGGGACTAGCACAGATACGCAGTATTTT. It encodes CASSPRLGTSTDTQYF.